The rows below give T cell receptor beta chains drawn from one sample of a study of blood T cell repertoires in COVID-19. Assay: immunoSEQ multiplex PCR; the TCRdb copy retains only in-frame clones and omits some. The sample records 270,000 or so clones, around 89% being singletons. Input material: peripheral blood. These receptors all stem from a man aged 35 to 55 with acute or convalescent COVID-19. CDR3s include the opening cysteine and the closing phenylalanine or tryptophan. The D gene is left open where the match is weak. Only some rows state a clone size, as once, few, many or a class for expanded clones.

d_call,j_call,clone_size,v_call,cdr3_aa,cdr3_nt
TRBD2,TRBJ2-1,NA,TRBV4-1,CASKLAALIGNEQFF,TGCGCCAGTAAGCTAGCGGCCCTCATCGGGAATGAGCAGTTCTTC
NA,TRBJ2-7,once,TRBV19,CASNRGRDYEQYF,TGTGCCAGTAACCGGGGTAGGGACTACGAGCAGTACTTC
TRBD1,TRBJ2-7,NA,TRBV2,CASSGRGLYEQYF,TGTGCCAGCAGTGGAAGGGGGCTCTACGAGCAGTACTTC
NA,TRBJ1-1,NA,TRBV28,CASSPLTEGAGGMNTEAFF,TGTGCCAGCAGCCCACTAACAGAGGGCGCCGGGGGAATGAACACTGAAGCTTTCTTT
NA,TRBJ1-1,few,TRBV19,CASSLPRLNTEAFF,TGTGCCAGTAGCCTCCCGCGCCTCAACACTGAAGCTTTCTTT
NA,TRBJ2-1,NA,TRBV5-5,CASSPTQGSYNEQFF,TGTGCCAGCAGCCCCACTCAGGGCAGCTACAATGAGCAGTTCTTC
TRBD1,TRBJ2-7,NA,TRBV18,CASSSQKQGVGEQYF,TGTGCCAGCTCTTCTCAAAAACAGGGGGTTGGCGAGCAGTACTTC
TRBD1,TRBJ2-7,NA,TRBV5-1,CASSFLFRGQGRYEQYF,TGCGCCAGCAGCTTTTTGTTTCGGGGACAGGGTCGCTACGAGCAGTACTTC
TRBD2,TRBJ2-2,NA,TRBV6-6,CASGEGRTNTGELFF,TGTGCCAGCGGGGAGGGGCGGACGAACACCGGGGAGCTGTTTTTT
NA,TRBJ2-3,NA,TRBV5-4,CASSLGGTDTQYF,TGTGCCAGCAGCTTGGGAGGCACAGATACGCAGTATTTT
TRBD1,TRBJ2-7,NA,TRBV7-6,CASSQSGTGYEQYF,TGTGCCAGCAGCCAATCCGGGACAGGCTACGAGCAGTACTTC
TRBD1,TRBJ1-5,NA,TRBV16,CASTQGAGNQPQHF,TGTGCCAGCACTCAGGGGGCGGGCAATCAGCCCCAGCATTTT
TRBD1,TRBJ1-2,NA,TRBV2,CASSVFGQANYGYTF,TGTGCCAGCAGTGTTTTTGGACAGGCCAACTATGGCTACACCTTC
NA,TRBJ1-4,NA,TRBV9,CASSVGAGNEKLFF,TGTGCCAGCAGCGTAGGGGCAGGGAATGAAAAACTGTTTTTT
TRBD1,TRBJ2-1,NA,TRBV7-9,CASNRGQSSDEQFF,TGTGCCAGCAACCGGGGACAGTCCTCGGATGAGCAGTTCTTC
NA,TRBJ2-7,once,TRBV6-5,CASSYRVDRTYEQYF,TGTGCCAGCAGTTACAGGGTTGACAGGACCTACGAGCAGTACTTC
NA,TRBJ2-1,NA,TRBV7-2,CASSLDGRTFIYNEQFF,TGTGCCAGCAGCTTAGATGGTCGGACTTTCATCTACAATGAGCAGTTCTTC
TRBD2,TRBJ2-7,NA,TRBV2,CASTGLGGGVPYEQYF,TGTGCCAGCACGGGTTTGGGGGGGGGAGTCCCATACGAGCAGTACTTC
NA,TRBJ2-2,NA,TRBV11-1,CASSRWDSQRGGELFF,TGTGCCAGCAGTCGTTGGGACTCCCAGAGAGGCGGGGAGCTGTTTTTT
TRBD2,TRBJ2-2,NA,TRBV6-6,CASSGLAGDTGELFF,TGTGCCAGCAGTGGACTAGCGGGGGACACCGGGGAGCTGTTTTTT
NA,TRBJ1-2,few,TRBV27,CASSFLQGNGYTF,TGTGCCAGCAGTTTCCTTCAGGGTAATGGCTACACCTTC
NA,TRBJ2-7,NA,TRBV12-5,CASGLVPLFGGIYEQYF,TGTGCTAGTGGTTTGGTACCTTTATTTGGGGGGATCTACGAGCAGTACTTC
NA,TRBJ2-3,NA,TRBV30,CAWSVQMGYSDTQYF,TGTGCCTGGAGTGTACAGATGGGTTACTCAGATACGCAGTATTTT
NA,TRBJ2-1,NA,TRBV5-4,CASSLAWRGTNNEQFF,TGTGCCAGCAGCTTGGCTTGGCGGGGGACAAACAATGAGCAGTTCTTC
NA,TRBJ2-2,NA,TRBV6-5,CASSPLVMDTGELFF,TGTGCCAGCAGCCCCCTAGTGATGGACACCGGGGAGCTGTTTTTT
TRBD1,TRBJ1-2,NA,TRBV14,CASSQTGFGYTF,TGTGCCAGCAGCCAGACAGGGTTTGGCTACACCTTC
TRBD1,TRBJ1-2,NA,TRBV7-2,CASSSASTGGVYGYTF,TGTGCCAGCAGCTCGGCGTCGACAGGGGGCGTCTATGGCTACACCTTC
NA,TRBJ1-2,NA,TRBV7-8,CASSPRGGERYGYTF,TGTGCCAGCAGCCCGAGGGGAGGGGAGAGGTATGGCTACACCTTC